The T cell receptor (beta chain) under discussion was sequenced for a study of a mutant IDH1 vaccine in newly diagnosed glioma. About this clone itself: Its specificity is unknown.

As to time point: week 23, last vaccination. Vaccinated patients received 300 ug of mutant IDH1 20-mer peptide per dose, with topical imiquimod. The CDR3 sequence is 16 residues long. Germline assignment: CDR1 KGHSH and CDR2 LQKENI. V lost 6 bases to trimming and J lost 2 bases; unmatched junction nucleotides: 7. Assay: immunoSEQ multiplex PCR; the TCRdb copy retains only in-frame clones and omits some. The sample yields 70,000 to 90,000 clones, 75% to 85% seen once. Source: PBMCs, taken from a glioma patient whose treatment included an IDH1 peptide vaccine. The clonotype originates from a young man with glioma. Some clones in this sample may be carry-over from other donors' samples. The chain uses TRBV18 and TRBJ1-5, with TRBD1 matching over 10 bases. The CDR3 is CASSLSGTGGNQPQHF. In DNA form, the CDR3 reads TGTGCCAGCTCCCTCTCGGGGACAGGGGGCAATCAGCCCCAGCATTTT.